This is a list of T cell receptor beta chains from one sample in a study of a mutant IDH1 vaccine in newly diagnosed glioma. These receptors are not linked to any known antigen. Generated by immunoSEQ multiplex PCR, the TCRdb table keeps only in-frame clones and is missing some. The sample contains about 85,000 clones, roughly 86% of which appear only once. Source: PBMCs, taken from a glioma patient whose treatment included an IDH1 peptide vaccine. The receptor source for this set is a woman in her forties or fifties with glioma. CDR3s include the opening cysteine and the closing phenylalanine or tryptophan. D genes are given only for firm matches. Clone size appears in some rows only: once, few, many, or a class for an expanded clone.

>TRBV5-4|13|NA|TRBJ2-7|NA
CASRRDLSYEQYF
TGTGCCAGCAGGCGGGACCTCTCCTACGAGCAGTACTTC
>TRBV27|16|NA|TRBJ2-1|NA
CASSTRQSPVRNEQFF
TGTGCCAGCAGTACCAGACAGTCTCCCGTTCGCAATGAGCAGTTCTTC
>TRBV18|14|TRBD2|TRBJ2-7|NA
CASSPASSGNEQYF
TGTGCCAGCTCACCCGCGTCTAGCGGGAACGAGCAGTACTTC
>TRBV2|13|TRBD1|TRBJ2-1|NA
CASRDRDRGEQFF
TGTGCCAGCAGGGACCGGGACAGGGGTGAGCAGTTCTTC
>TRBV15|17|NA|TRBJ1-5|once
CATSLLPGETSNQPQHF
TGTGCCACCAGCCTCCTCCCAGGGGAGACTAGCAATCAGCCCCAGCATTTT
>TRBV30|15|NA|TRBJ1-1|NA
CAWSNWAGGATEAFF
TGTGCCTGGAGTAACTGGGCCGGGGGCGCCACTGAAGCTTTCTTT
>TRBV7-6|15|TRBD1|TRBJ1-2|NA
CASSLADRAPYGYTF
TGTGCCAGCAGCTTAGCAGACAGGGCCCCTTATGGCTACACCTTC
>TRBV6-6|16|NA|TRBJ2-7|NA
CASSPRPGGSSYEQYF
TGTGCCAGCAGTCCTCGACCCGGGGGCAGCTCCTACGAGCAGTACTTC
>TRBV4-2|14|NA|TRBJ1-4|NA
CASSQGQSNEKLFF
TGTGCCAGCAGCCAAGGGCAGTCGAATGAAAAACTGTTTTTT
>TRBV28|14|NA|TRBJ1-2|once
CASSLLGSYMGYTF
TGTGCCAGCAGTTTATTGGGCTCCTATATGGGCTACACCTTC
>TRBV2|14|NA|TRBJ1-4|NA
CASMPPHGAEKLFF
TGTGCCAGCATGCCCCCCCATGGGGCGGAAAAACTGTTTTTT
>TRBV15|15|NA|TRBJ1-4|NA
CATSRDRQGGEKLFF
TGTGCCACCAGCAGAGATCGGCAGGGCGGAGAAAAACTGTTTTTT
>TRBV28|12|NA|TRBJ1-2|NA
CASSLLTRGYTF
TGTGCCAGCTCACTGTTAACTCGGGGCTACACCTTC
>TRBV11-2|17|NA|TRBJ2-7|NA
CASSTARREQKSYEQYF
TGTGCCAGCAGCACCGCGCGCCGGGAACAAAAATCTTACGAGCAGTACTTC
>TRBV9|15|NA|TRBJ1-1|NA
CASSVGVELNTEAFF
TGTGCCAGCAGCGTAGGTGTGGAGTTGAACACTGAAGCTTTCTTT
>TRBV7-3|14|NA|TRBJ2-2|NA
CASSLIRETGELFF
TGTGCCAGCAGCTTAATAAGGGAGACCGGGGAGCTGTTTTTT
>TRBV5-4|14|NA|TRBJ1-2|NA
CASSEGGAEYGYTF
TGTGCCAGCAGCGAGGGGGGGGCGGAGTATGGCTACACCTTC
>TRBV9|17|TRBD2|TRBJ2-1|NA
CASSDQIAGETDNEQFF
TGTGCCAGCAGCGACCAAATAGCGGGAGAAACAGACAATGAGCAGTTCTTC
>TRBV10-3|12|NA|TRBJ2-7|NA
CATGTTAYEQYF
TGTGCCACCGGGACCACCGCCTACGAGCAGTACTTC
>TRBV5-6|17|NA|TRBJ2-7|NA
CASSLGGTGTPLYEQYF
TGTGCCAGCAGCTTGGGGGGGACCGGGACACCCCTTTACGAGCAGTACTTC
>TRBV4-1|17|NA|TRBJ2-3|NA
CASSQDRARVVTDTQYF
TGCGCCAGCAGCCAAGATCGGGCCAGGGTGGTCACAGATACGCAGTATTTT
>TRBV2|12|NA|TRBJ1-1|NA
CASSPENTEAFF
TGTGCCAGCTCCCCAGAGAACACTGAAGCTTTCTTT
>TRBV6-5|15|NA|TRBJ2-7|NA
CASSYSTAPTYEQYF
TGTGCCAGCAGTTACTCGACAGCTCCAACCTACGAGCAGTACTTC
>TRBV28|15|TRBD1|TRBJ2-7|NA
CASSPLRTGHREQYF
TGTGCCAGCAGTCCCTTGCGGACAGGGCATCGTGAGCAGTACTTC
>TRBV7-8|13|TRBD1|TRBJ1-1|NA
CASSLPGGAEAFF
TGTGCCAGCAGCTTACCAGGGGGCGCCGAAGCTTTCTTT
>TRBV6-5|15|NA|TRBJ1-4|NA
CASSYSGGTVKKLFF
TGTGCCAGCAGTTACTCTGGGGGTACGGTTAAAAAACTGTTTTTT
>TRBV18|15|NA|TRBJ2-3|NA
CASSPVRDGTDTQYF
TGTGCCAGCTCACCAGTTCGGGATGGCACAGATACGCAGTATTTT
>TRBV4-2|14|NA|TRBJ2-7|NA
CASSQASQGYEQYF
TGTGCCAGCAGCCAAGCGTCTCAGGGGTACGAGCAGTACTTC
>TRBV10-2|16|TRBD1|TRBJ2-7|NA
CASSGDRGSGTYEQYF
TGCGCCAGCAGTGGGGACAGGGGTTCGGGGACCTACGAGCAGTACTTC
>TRBV28|13|NA|TRBJ2-3|few
CASNPGQTDTQYF
TGTGCCAGCAACCCCGGTCAGACAGATACGCAGTATTTT
>TRBV18|12|NA|TRBJ2-4|NA
CASSLVLDIQYF
TGTGCCAGCTCACTCGTATTGGACATTCAGTACTTC
>TRBV27|13|NA|TRBJ2-2|NA
CASSPPYAGELFF
TGTGCCAGCAGTCCACCTTATGCCGGGGAGCTGTTTTTT
>TRBV10-3|18|TRBD2|TRBJ2-3|NA
CAISVGSNGLAGTDTQYF
TGTGCCATCAGTGTCGGGTCTAATGGACTAGCGGGCACAGATACGCAGTATTTT
>TRBV7-9|13|NA|TRBJ1-4|few
CASSLSRAEKLFF
TGTGCCAGCAGCTTATCTAGGGCTGAAAAACTGTTTTTT
>TRBV28|17|TRBD1|TRBJ2-5|NA
CASSFWSRQGWRETQYF
TGTGCCAGCAGTTTCTGGTCACGACAGGGATGGAGGGAGACCCAGTACTTC
>TRBV5-6|11|NA|TRBJ2-7|NA
CASSQNYEQYF
TGTGCCAGCAGCCAAAACTACGAGCAGTACTTC
>TRBV5-1|14|TRBD1|TRBJ1-5|NA
CASSSGQGSQPQHF
TGCGCCAGCAGCTCCGGACAGGGTAGTCAGCCCCAGCATTTT
>TRBV27|15|NA|TRBJ1-3|NA
CASSLQGSRGNTIYF
TGTGCCAGCAGCCTACAGGGTTCTCGCGGAAACACCATATATTTT
>TRBV9|15|TRBD1|TRBJ2-5|NA
CASTPGQAQQETQYF
TGTGCCAGCACCCCGGGACAGGCTCAACAAGAGACCCAGTACTTC
>TRBV28|13|NA|TRBJ1-2|NA
CASSQTEFYGYTF
TGTGCCAGCAGTCAGACCGAATTTTATGGCTACACCTTC
>TRBV2|14|TRBD2|TRBJ2-1|once
CASSWLAGRDEQFF
TGTGCCAGTTCCTGGCTAGCGGGAAGGGATGAGCAGTTCTTC
>TRBV5-4|17|NA|TRBJ2-1|NA
CASSLDPLWGVYNEQFF
TGTGCCAGCAGCTTGGATCCCCTCTGGGGGGTTTACAATGAGCAGTTCTTC
>TRBV9|15|TRBD1|TRBJ1-3|once
CASSVAGQGGNTIYF
TGTGCCAGCAGCGTAGCCGGACAGGGAGGAAACACCATATATTTT
>TRBV9|15|NA|TRBJ2-7|NA
CASSVAVGTSYEQYF
TGTGCCAGCAGCGTAGCGGTAGGGACGTCCTACGAGCAGTACTTC
>TRBV7-9|14|NA|TRBJ1-6|NA
CASSLTGDGSPLHF
TGTGCCAGCAGCTTAACGGGTGACGGTTCACCCCTCCACTTT
>TRBV18|13|NA|TRBJ2-2|NA
CASSPGPTGELFF
TGTGCCAGCTCACCAGGGCCCACCGGGGAGCTGTTTTTT
>TRBV5-6|12|NA|TRBJ2-7|NA
CASSLVNREQYF
TGTGCCAGCAGCTTGGTGAACCGAGAGCAGTACTTC
>TRBV7-8|13|TRBD1|TRBJ1-4|NA
CASSPGQMMKLFF
TGTGCCAGCAGCCCGGGACAGATGATGAAACTGTTTTTT
>TRBV27|11|NA|TRBJ2-7|NA
CASSLRFEQYF
TGTGCCAGCAGTTTGAGGTTCGAGCAGTACTTC
>TRBV11-2|13|NA|TRBJ1-1|NA
CASSLGRNTEAFF
TGTGCCAGCAGCTTAGGGAGAAACACTGAAGCTTTCTTT
>TRBV6-1|13|NA|TRBJ2-7|NA
CASKKDSAYEQYF
TGTGCCAGCAAGAAGGACTCTGCCTACGAGCAGTACTTC
>TRBV28|20|TRBD2|TRBJ2-1|NA
CASSFPGTSGVTTLYNEQFF
TGTGCCAGCAGTTTCCCCGGGACTAGCGGGGTAACCACCCTCTACAATGAGCAGTTCTTC
>TRBV5-1|14|TRBD1|TRBJ2-7|NA
CASRYRTGAYEQYF
TGCGCCAGCAGATACCGGACAGGGGCCTACGAGCAGTACTTC
>TRBV19|15|NA|TRBJ2-1|NA
CASSITQRLYNEQFF
TGTGCCAGTAGTATCACCCAGCGGCTTTACAATGAGCAGTTCTTC